The rows below give T cell receptor beta chains drawn from one sample of a study of shared clonotypes between healthy human individuals. Some clones are missing from TCRdb's copy, which holds only in-frame ones; the method was immunoSEQ multiplex PCR. The sample has nearly 600,000 clones, over 95% seen once; the top ten hold 0.11%. Sequenced material: naive CD8+ T cells sorted from blood. These receptors all stem from a woman in her twenties or thirties in good health. Both conserved end residues are part of each CDR3.

CDR3	V	J	length
CASSPGSNQPQHF	TRBV9	TRBJ1-5	13
CATSRALFREGSSYEQYF	TRBV15	TRBJ2-7	18
CASSQKLTLGTSGEETQYF	TRBV28	TRBJ2-5	19
CASSLVGLAGGRRHEQFF	TRBV11-2	TRBJ2-1	18
CASSPGTYVYEQYF	TRBV27	TRBJ2-7	14
CASSTSGLGEAFF	TRBV27	TRBJ1-1	13
CASRERGAGNQPQHF	TRBV6-1	TRBJ1-5	15
CASSISGSNQPQHF	TRBV19	TRBJ1-5	14
CASSLAGTGGSEQYF	TRBV5-1	TRBJ2-7	15
CASSLLGSDTQYF	TRBV27	TRBJ2-3	13
CASSPQQGPHGYTF	TRBV27	TRBJ1-2	14
CASSSPLTGPVEEQFF	TRBV5-6	TRBJ2-1	16
CASTARGGELFF	TRBV27	TRBJ2-2	12
CSVESVPAGVRSYNEQFF	TRBV29-1	TRBJ2-1	18
CASSPRSSYEQYF	TRBV9	TRBJ2-7	13
CSVEVYLTGGSTDTQYF	TRBV29-1	TRBJ2-3	17
CASSRRLAGGNEQFF	TRBV27	TRBJ2-1	15
CASSPWGDEKLFF	TRBV7-6	TRBJ1-4	13
CASVSPYYEQYF	TRBV28	TRBJ2-7	12
CASSLMVGRGEQYF	TRBV28	TRBJ2-7	14
CASSPGTVYEQYF	TRBV7-9	.	13
CASSFGLSRPSSYNEQFF	TRBV28	TRBJ2-1	18
CASSKGRGTSGYEQYF	TRBV21-1	TRBJ2-7	16
CASSPSPASTDTQYF	TRBV5-1	TRBJ2-3	15
CASSLRDRARDTEAFF	TRBV5-5	TRBJ1-1	16
CASSSRWTGFGEQYF	TRBV13	TRBJ2-7	15
CASSHGLAGGLRAYEQYF	TRBV7-8	TRBJ2-7	18
CASCPALAGVSEQFF	TRBV27	TRBJ2-1	15
CASSTSQLAGGPGTDTQYF	TRBV19	TRBJ2-3	19
CASSQRAGLDIQYF	TRBV4-2	TRBJ2-5	14
CASRLQGDIEQYF	TRBV25-1	TRBJ2-7	13
CASSEWGLGTGELFF	TRBV6-1	TRBJ2-2	15
CSVEWREGYNEQFF	TRBV29-1	TRBJ2-1	14
CASSLKMSGTSSYEQYF	TRBV7-9	TRBJ2-7	17
CASSAGSYEQYF	TRBV2	TRBJ2-7	12
CASSGLGSSGRARTDTQYF	TRBV28	TRBJ2-3	19
CASSLVGTGNNEQFF	TRBV5-4	TRBJ2-1	15
CASSFGNWDKNIQYF	TRBV6-6	TRBJ2-4	15
CASSPKTSGAYNEQFF	TRBV5-1	TRBJ2-1	16
CASSSRTEASGNTIYF	TRBV10-2	TRBJ1-3	16
CASSYSGTEQETQYF	TRBV6-5	TRBJ2-5	15
CASSRTSGTETQYF	TRBV4-1	TRBJ2-5	14
CASSPLQGEGVGNEQFF	TRBV5-5	TRBJ2-1	17
CASSSLGGQETQYF	TRBV5-4	TRBJ2-5	14
CASHETGERLQFF	TRBV5-6	TRBJ2-1	13
CASSSPSGRAYNEQFF	TRBV28	TRBJ2-1	16
CASSDPRLNQPQHF	TRBV28	TRBJ1-5	14
CASRSTDSYEQYF	TRBV28	TRBJ2-7	13
CASSSQGLAGVETQYF	TRBV5-4	TRBJ2-5	16
CASSDSGTEQFF	TRBV9	TRBJ2-1	12
CASSTTSGSYNEQFF	TRBV28	TRBJ2-1	15
CASSITPGTVHEQYF	TRBV27	TRBJ2-7	15
CASSLGGLLRNTEAFF	TRBV7-8	TRBJ1-1	16
CASSNAGAQIKDTQYF	TRBV6-6	TRBJ2-3	16
CASSQGAAGGRGTDTQYF	TRBV4-1	TRBJ2-3	18
CASSLGGFEQFF	TRBV7-2	TRBJ2-1	12
CASSGDGGPYEQYF	TRBV9	TRBJ2-7	14
CASSYAMGTGPYGYTF	TRBV6-5	TRBJ1-2	16